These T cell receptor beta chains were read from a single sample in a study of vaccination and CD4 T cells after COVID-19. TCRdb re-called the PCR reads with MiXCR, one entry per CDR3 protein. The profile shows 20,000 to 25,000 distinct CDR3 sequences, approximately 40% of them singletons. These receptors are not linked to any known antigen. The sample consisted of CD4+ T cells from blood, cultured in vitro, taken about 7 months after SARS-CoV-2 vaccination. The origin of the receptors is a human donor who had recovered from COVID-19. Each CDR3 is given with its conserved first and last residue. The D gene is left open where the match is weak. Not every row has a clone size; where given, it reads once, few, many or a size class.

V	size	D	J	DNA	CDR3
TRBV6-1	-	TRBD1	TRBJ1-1	TGTGCCAGCAACAGGGGTGCCGGCATAATGAACACTGAAGCTTTCTTT	CASNRGAGIMNTEAFF
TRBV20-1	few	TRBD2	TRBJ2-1	TGCAGTGCTAGTATCACTAGCGGGAGGGCTGAGCAGTTCTTC	CSASITSGRAEQFF
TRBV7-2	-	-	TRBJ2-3	TGTGCCAGCAGCTTAGATCAGACAGATACGCAGTATTTT	CASSLDQTDTQYF
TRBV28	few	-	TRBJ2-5	TGTGCCAGCAGTTCAAGTTTGGGTTCTGAGACCCAGTACTTC	CASSSSLGSETQYF
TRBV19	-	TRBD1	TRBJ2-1	TGTGCCAGTAGTAGAGACAGGGAGTACAATGAGCAGTTCTTC	CASSRDREYNEQFF
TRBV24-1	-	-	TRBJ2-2	TGTGCCACCAGCGCCGTGACGGACACCGGGGAGCTGTTTTTT	CATSAVTDTGELFF
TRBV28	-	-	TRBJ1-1	TGTGCCAGCAGTTTAACGCTGAGTGAAGCTTTCTTT	CASSLTLSEAFF
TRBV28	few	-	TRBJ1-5	TGTGCCAGCAAAGGGAGGCGGGCAGGTCGCAATCAGCCCCAGCATTTT	CASKGRRAGRNQPQHF
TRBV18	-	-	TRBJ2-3	TGTGCCAGCTCACCGGGGGCGGACCCCACAGATACGCAGTATTTT	CASSPGADPTDTQYF
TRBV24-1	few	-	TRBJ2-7	TGTGCCACCAGTGATTTGCCGGAGCTCTACGAGCAGTACTTC	CATSDLPELYEQYF
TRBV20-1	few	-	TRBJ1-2	TGCAGTGCTAGAGAATCGGGGGGTCACGGCTACACCTTC	CSARESGGHGYTF
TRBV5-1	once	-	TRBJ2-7	TGCGCCAGCAGCTTTGATCCGGACACGCAGTACTTC	CASSFDPDTQYF
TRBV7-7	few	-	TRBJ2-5	TGTGCCAGCAGCCCACGGACCACCCCAGAGACCCAGTACTTC	CASSPRTTPETQYF
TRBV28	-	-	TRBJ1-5	TGTGCCAGCAGTAACGCACAGACCCAGCCCCAGCATTTT	CASSNAQTQPQHF
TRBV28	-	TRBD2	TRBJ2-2	TGTGCCAGCAGACTAGCGGGAGGGCCCGCAGGGGAGCTGTTTTTT	CASRLAGGPAGELFF
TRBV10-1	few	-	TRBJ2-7	TGCGCCAGCAGGGCCCTGAGGGGCTTTACCTACGAGCAGTACTTC	CASRALRGFTYEQYF
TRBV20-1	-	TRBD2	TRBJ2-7	TGCAGTGCTAGCAGTAGCGGGATTAACGAGCAGTACTTC	CSASSSGINEQYF
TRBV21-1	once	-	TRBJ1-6	TGTGCCAGCAGCAAGCTGGGATTGTGTAATTCACCCCTCCACTTT	CASSKLGLCNSPLHF
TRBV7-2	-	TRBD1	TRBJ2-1	TGTGCCAGCAGCTTAACCCGGGACAGGGTCTATGAGCAGTTCTTC	CASSLTRDRVYEQFF
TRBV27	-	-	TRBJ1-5	TGTGCCAGCAGTTTAAAGGCGAGGGATCAGCCCCAGCATTTT	CASSLKARDQPQHF
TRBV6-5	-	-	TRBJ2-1	TGTGCCAGCAGTTACAGGGGGGATGAGCAGTTCTTC	CASSYRGDEQFF
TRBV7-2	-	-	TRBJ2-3	TGTGCCAGCAGCTCCCGTAGAGATACGCAGTATTTT	CASSSRRDTQYF
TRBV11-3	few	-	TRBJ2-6	TGTGCCAGCAGCGAAAGGCCTGGGGCCAACGTCCTGACTTTC	CASSERPGANVLTF
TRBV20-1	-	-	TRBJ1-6	TGCAGTGCTACCCTACAAACTACCCGGTCACCCCTCCACTTT	CSATLQTTRSPLHF
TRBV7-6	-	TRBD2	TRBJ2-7	TGTGCCAGCAGCTTAGCCCCTCGGCGGGAGGGTTACGAGCAGTACTTC	CASSLAPRREGYEQYF
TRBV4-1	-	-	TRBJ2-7	TGCGCCAGCAGCCCACTGTTGGGTGGGAGGCGAGGCGAGCAGTACTTC	CASSPLLGGRRGEQYF
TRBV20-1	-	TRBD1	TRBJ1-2	TGCAGTGCTAGCCCACGGGACAGGGAAAACTATGGCTACACCTTC	CSASPRDRENYGYTF
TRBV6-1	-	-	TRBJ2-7	TGTGCCAGCACTGCGGACGGCTACGAGCAGTACTTC	CASTADGYEQYF
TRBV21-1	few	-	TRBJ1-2	TGTGCCAGCAGCAATCGGAGGGCGAAAGACTACACCTTC	CASSNRRAKDYTF
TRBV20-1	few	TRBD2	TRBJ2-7	TGCAGTGCAAAAGCTCGGCCTAGCGGGCCTTACGAGCAGTACTTC	CSAKARPSGPYEQYF
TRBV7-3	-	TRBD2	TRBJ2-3	TGTGCCAGCAGCTTAAGGGGATCGGGACTAGCGAGCACAGATACGCAGTATTTT	CASSLRGSGLASTDTQYF
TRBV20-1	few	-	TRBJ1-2	TGCAGTGCTAGAGTGGGGACTGATGGCTACACCTTC	CSARVGTDGYTF
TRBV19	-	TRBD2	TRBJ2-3	TGTGCCATTTCAGCGGGGCCGAGCACAGATACGCAGTATTTT	CAISAGPSTDTQYF
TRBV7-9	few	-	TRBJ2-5	TGTGCCAGCAGCCCCCCCACAGGTGGGGTGGGGACCCAGTACTTC	CASSPPTGGVGTQYF
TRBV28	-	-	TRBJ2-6	TGTGCCAGCAGCCATGGGGGCTCTGGGGCCAACGTCCTGACTTTC	CASSHGGSGANVLTF
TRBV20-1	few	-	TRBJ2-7	TGCAGTGCTGCAAAGGTGATCCTCTCCGAGCAGTACTTC	CSAAKVILSEQYF
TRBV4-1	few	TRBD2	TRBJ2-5	TGCGCCAGCAGCCCCCCCTATGGCGGGAGTGGTCCCCAGTACTTC	CASSPPYGGSGPQYF
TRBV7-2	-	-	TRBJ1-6	TGTGCCAGCAGCTCACGGGTCCGTTTTTCACCCCTCCACTTT	CASSSRVRFSPLHF
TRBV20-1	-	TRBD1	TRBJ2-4	TGCAGTGCCGACCGACAGGGGGGACTAGCCAAAAACATTCAGTACTTC	CSADRQGGLAKNIQYF
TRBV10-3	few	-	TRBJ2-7	TGTGCCATCAGTGCCGGGAGTAGCGCATCCTACGAGCAGTACTTC	CAISAGSSASYEQYF
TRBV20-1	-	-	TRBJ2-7	TGCAGTGCTTATCAAGGAGTTGGCTCCTACGAGCAGTACTTC	CSAYQGVGSYEQYF
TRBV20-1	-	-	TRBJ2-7	TGCAGTGCTGTCCGGACAGGGAGGGTGGACGAGCAGTACTTC	CSAVRTGRVDEQYF
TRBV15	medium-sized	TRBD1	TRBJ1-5	TGTGCCACCAGCAGGGGGGACAGGGGTGGCAATCAGCCCCAGCATTTT	CATSRGDRGGNQPQHF